Sequencing of this TCR beta chain was carried out in a study of shared clonotypes between healthy human individuals. This CDR3 has 16 amino acids. CDR1 is MNHNS, CDR2 SASEGT, per germline. The V end was cut by 4 bases, the J end by 2 bases, with 18 bases between. The protocol was immunoSEQ multiplex PCR, while the TCRdb copy is restricted to in-frame clones and leaves out a portion. The sample holds 2 million to 2.5 million clones, under 97% seen once. This rearrangement joins TRBV6-1 to TRBJ2-7; maybe TRBD1 (6 bases). This receptor was obtained from a man between 18 and 35 years old in good health. Sequenced: naive CD4+ T cells sorted from blood. Subset: CD45RA+ positively selected. CDR3 DNA: TGTGCCAGCAGTGTCCTCAACAGGGCTTTTCCCTACGAGCAGTACTTC. It codes for CASSVLNRAFPYEQYF.